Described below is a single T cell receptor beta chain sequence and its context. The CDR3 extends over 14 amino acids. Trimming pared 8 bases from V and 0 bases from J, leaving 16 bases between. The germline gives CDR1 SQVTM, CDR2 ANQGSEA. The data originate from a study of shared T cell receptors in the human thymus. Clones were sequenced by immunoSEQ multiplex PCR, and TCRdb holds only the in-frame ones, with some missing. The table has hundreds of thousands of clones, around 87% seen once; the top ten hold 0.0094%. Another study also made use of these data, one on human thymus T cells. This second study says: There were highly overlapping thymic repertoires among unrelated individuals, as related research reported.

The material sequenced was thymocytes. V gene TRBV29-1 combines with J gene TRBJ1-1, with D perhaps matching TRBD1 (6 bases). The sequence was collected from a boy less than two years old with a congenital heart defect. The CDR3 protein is CSYRTGSMNTEAFF. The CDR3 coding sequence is TGCAGCTATAGAACAGGGTCTATGAACACTGAAGCTTTCTTT.